A single sample gave rise to the 7 T cell receptor beta chains below, sequenced in a study of cytomegalovirus exposure and HLA in healthy donors. PCR primers comprised 60 Vbeta and 13 Jbeta primers. Sequencing used immunoSEQ multiplex PCR; TCRdb keeps in-frame clones, though not all of them. The sample yields tens of thousands of clones, around 83% seen once. The sequencing input was PBMCs. These TCRs come from a man aged 30 to 45 in good health and CMV-seronegative.

The chain is built from TRBV6-5 and TRBJ1-1; D may be TRBD1 (6 bases). Looked up from germline, CDR1 is MNHEY and CDR2 is SVGAGI. This CDR3 contains 14 residues. Trimming took 6 bases from V and 0 from J, leaving 11 bases between them. In nucleotides, the CDR3 is TGTGCCAGCAGACCACAGGGTTTGAACACTGAAGCTTTCTTT. Translation: CASRPQGLNTEAFF.

This clone came up once. The chain employs TRBV7-9 and TRBJ1-2; D may be TRBD1 (6 bases). Trimming left V 5 bases short and J 2 bases short, with 18 bases between. The CDR3 is 16 amino acids. Germline loops: CDR1 SEHNR, CDR2 FQNEAQ (reference sequence). In nucleotides, the CDR3 is TGTGCCAGCAGCCCTACTGGCCGGGGGGCAAACTATGGCTACACCTTC. It specifies CASSPTGRGANYGYTF.

The rearrangement uses TRBV5-4 and TRBJ1-1; D gene unclear. V was cut by 4 bases and J by 0 bases, with 10 bases left in between. Germline CDR1 is SGHNT and CDR2 is YYREEE (reference sequence). This CDR3 contains 14 residues. The CDR3 spells CASSRPAVNTEAFF. As DNA, the CDR3 is TGTGCCAGCAGCCGACCAGCGGTGAACACTGAAGCTTTCTTT.

The rearrangement uses TRBV10-3 and TRBJ2-3, with 15 bases fitting TRBD2. CDR1 and CDR2 from the germline V gene are ENHRY and SYGVKD. Germline trimming cut 2 bases from V and 0 bases from J; bases unmatched to any gene: 3. The CDR3 sequence is 18 residues long. DNA for the CDR3: TGTGCCATCAGTGAGGGACTAGCGGGAGGGATTAGCACAGATACGCAGTATTTT. Its translation: CAISEGLAGGISTDTQYF.

This chain uses TRBV7-8 with TRBJ2-7; 8 nucleotides agree with TRBD1. The CDR3 has 14 amino acids. Germline lookup yields CDR1 SGHVS and CDR2 FQNEAQ. Unmatched junction bases numbered 9, after V lost 5 bases and J lost 6 bases. CDR3 residues: CASSHDRGKVEQYF. Written as DNA, the CDR3 is TGTGCCAGCAGCCACGACAGGGGCAAGGTCGAGCAGTACTTC.

The chain carries TRBV7-2 and TRBJ2-7; D is unclear. Germline V gives CDR1 SGHTA, CDR2 FQGNSA. V was cut by 1 base and J by 3 bases, with 10 bases left in between. The CDR3 runs to 14 residues. CDR3 region: CASSLVQASYEQYF. CDR3 DNA: TGTGCCAGCAGCTTAGTTCAAGCTAGCTACGAGCAGTACTTC.

The chain links TRBV7-8 to TRBJ2-1; D is possibly TRBD2 (6 bases). The CDR3 has 14 amino acids. V was cut by 4 bases and J by 0 bases, with 7 bases left in between. CDR1 SGHVS and CDR2 FQNEAQ come from the germline V gene. The CDR3 sequence is CASSWDSSYNEQFF. The CDR3 nucleotides read TGTGCCAGCAGCTGGGACTCCTCCTACAATGAGCAGTTCTTC.